These T cell receptor beta chains were read from a single sample in a study of T cells in Graves' hyperthyroidism and ophthalmopathy. TCRdb used MiXCR to reprocess the multiplex PCR reads, holding one entry per CDR3 protein. This sample has around 450,000 distinct CDR3 sequences, with 15% to 19% found just once. Sequenced input: blood. These receptors were collected from a young woman with Graves' hyperthyroidism. The CDR3 runs from the conserved cysteine through the conserved F or W. The D gene is left open where the match is weak. Only some rows state a clone size, as once, few, many or a class for expanded clones.

TRBV19	-	-	TRBJ1-2	TGTGCCAGTAGTCCAAGCGGAGGGCTTAACTATGGCTACACCTTC	CASSPSGGLNYGYTF
TRBV19	many	-	TRBJ1-1	TGTGCCAGTACCGCAGGCTGGGGCCTTATGGGCACTGAAGCTTTCTTT	CASTAGWGLMGTEAFF
TRBV20-1	many	-	TRBJ2-3	TGCAGTGCTAACAGGGAAATCGCAGATACGCAGTATTTT	CSANREIADTQYF
TRBV4-1	many	-	TRBJ1-1	TGCGCCAGCAGCCAAGATGATGCAATGAACACTGAAGCTTTCTTT	CASSQDDAMNTEAFF
TRBV9	many	-	TRBJ2-1	TGTGCCAGCAGCGTCCCGGGACTCCTCCGGTACAATGAGCAGTTCTTC	CASSVPGLLRYNEQFF
TRBV19	once	-	TRBJ2-1	TGTGCCAGTAGTATAGCCAGCTCCTACAATGAGCAGTTCTTC	CASSIASSYNEQFF
TRBV5-1	-	-	TRBJ1-4	TGCGCCAGCAGCTTTACAGGGCCTAATGAAAAACTGTTTTTT	CASSFTGPNEKLFF
TRBV7-2	many	-	TRBJ2-3	TGTGCCAGCAGCGTCCGGGACTGGGGGTCAGATACGCAGTATTTT	CASSVRDWGSDTQYF
TRBV5-1	-	-	TRBJ2-5	TGCGCCAGCAGCTTGGTGGGGACTTGGCAAGGGACCCAGTACTTC	CASSLVGTWQGTQYF
TRBV5-5	many	-	TRBJ2-7	TGTGCCAGCACCCCTTCCTCGAACAGGGTGGGAGAGCAGTACTTC	CASTPSSNRVGEQYF
TRBV24-1	-	-	TRBJ2-1	TGTGCCGCTGGCGGCACCTCCTACAATGAGCAGTTCTTC	CAAGGTSYNEQFF
TRBV4-1	once	TRBD1	TRBJ2-1	TGCGCCGGCAGCCAAGAAGGACAGGGGTACAATGAGCAGTTCTTC	CAGSQEGQGYNEQFF
TRBV2	many	-	TRBJ1-2	TGTGCCAGCAGTGAAGCGAGTTTTTCGGCAGGCACCTTCTATCGCTACACCTTC	CASSEASFSAGTFYRYTF
TRBV19	few	-	TRBJ2-5	TGTGCCAGTAGTATAGTGGGCCAAGAGACCCAGTACTTC	CASSIVGQETQYF
TRBV27	-	TRBD2	TRBJ2-4	TGTGCCAGCAGTCCGGGGGGGGGGAGCATTCAGTACTTC	CASSPGGGSIQYF
TRBV11-3	-	TRBD2	TRBJ2-5	TGTGCCAGCAGCTTCCCCCGAACGGGGGCGGGGGGGACCCAGTACTTC	CASSFPRTGAGGTQYF
TRBV24-1	-	-	TRBJ2-1	TGTGCCACCAGTGATAAGGAGGGCTGGTACAATGAGCAGTTCTTC	CATSDKEGWYNEQFF
TRBV11-3	many	TRBD2	TRBJ2-1	TGTGCCAGCAGCTCCTCAGGACTAGCCGGCGAGCAGTTCTTC	CASSSSGLAGEQFF
TRBV7-3	many	TRBD1	TRBJ2-7	TGTGCCAGCAGCCAATACGGACAGGGCTACGAACAGTACTTC	CASSQYGQGYEQYF
TRBV7-2	many	TRBD2	TRBJ2-1	TGTGCCAGCAGCTTTGGCGGGGGTAGTGATGAGCAGTTCTTC	CASSFGGGSDEQFF
TRBV2	-	-	TRBJ1-5	TGTGCCAGCAGTGTCGAATATCAGCCCCAGCATTTT	CASSVEYQPQHF
TRBV12-5	many	-	TRBJ1-2	TGTGCTAGTGGCTTGTTGTCGGCGGGCTACACCTTC	CASGLLSAGYTF
TRBV4-1	many	TRBD2	TRBJ2-1	TGCGCCAGCAGCCAAGACTACAGCGGGGGGAACAATGAGCAGTTCTTC	CASSQDYSGGNNEQFF
TRBV7-9	many	-	TRBJ1-5	TGTGCCAGCACCTTGGGGGGGGATCAGCCCCAGCATTTT	CASTLGGDQPQHF
TRBV2	many	-	TRBJ1-1	TGTGCCAGCAGTGAAGAGTCCGGGATCGCCACTGAAGCTTTCTTT	CASSEESGIATEAFF
TRBV18	many	TRBD1	TRBJ1-2	TGTGCCAGCTCACCCGGACAGGCGAGTGGTGACTACACCTTC	CASSPGQASGDYTF
TRBV19	-	TRBD1	TRBJ1-6	TGTGCCAGTAGTCCGTGGACAGGGAGCTCCTATAATTCACCCCTCCACTTT	CASSPWTGSSYNSPLHF
TRBV9	many	TRBD2	TRBJ2-1	TGTGCCAGCAGCCGACTAGCGGATTACAATGAGCAGTTCTTC	CASSRLADYNEQFF
TRBV12-3/TRBV12-4	many	TRBD1	TRBJ2-2	TGTGCCAGCAGTTTATTGGACAGGGCATCCGGGGAGCTGTTTTTT	CASSLLDRASGELFF
TRBV10-3	many	-	TRBJ2-5	TGTGCCATCAAGCCTCCTGGGGAGACCCAGTACTTC	CAIKPPGETQYF
TRBV4-1	few	TRBD2	TRBJ2-5	TGCGCCAGCAGCCAAGAAGAGGCTAGCGGGGTCCAAGAGACCCAGTACTTC	CASSQEEASGVQETQYF
TRBV18	many	TRBD2	TRBJ2-5	TGTGCCAGCTCACCACCGGCGCGGGGGCAAGAGACCCAGTACTTC	CASSPPARGQETQYF
TRBV11-3	-	-	TRBJ2-5	TGTGCCAGCAGCTTAGGGCGAGAGGCCCAGTACTTC	CASSLGREAQYF